A single sample is the source of the 24 T cell receptor beta chains below, sequenced in a study of T cells expressing NK-cell markers. After re-calling the 5' RACE reads, TCRdb lists one entry per CDR3 protein, DNA absent. The repertoire table contains hundreds of thousands of distinct CDR3 sequences. The sample comprised blood T cells: a sorted CD56 or NKG2C T cell subset, CD4+ or CD8+ T cells, or bulk PBMC T cells (not recorded which). These receptor sequences come from a woman aged 18-70 years in good health.

The J gene is TRBJ2-5, the V gene TRBV20-1; TCRdb lists TRBD1, though no DNA is available to test this call. Looked up from germline, CDR1 is DFQATT and CDR2 is SNEGSKA (reference sequence). The CDR3 contains 15 residues. The CDR3 protein is CSARVLGGVRETQYF.

V gene TRBV20-1 combines with J gene TRBJ2-3; TCRdb selects TRBD1, and the lack of DNA leaves this call unchecked. Germline values: CDR1 DFQATT, CDR2 SNEGSKA (reference sequence). This CDR3 contains 15 residues. The CDR3 loop is CSARDRDRGTDTQYF.

The V call is TRBV12-5, the J call TRBJ2-1; the D call of TRBD2 rests on TCRdb alone, since no DNA is present to check it. Per the germline V gene, CDR1 is LGHNT and CDR2 is FRNRAP. There are 17 residues in the CDR3. The CDR3 spells CASGLVVFSGDYNEQFF.

The rearrangement links TRBV15 to TRBJ1-1; TCRdb reports TRBD1, a call that lacks DNA to check it against. CDR1 and CDR2 from the germline V gene are LNHNV and YYDKDF (reference sequence). This CDR3 comprises 11 residues. CDR3 residues: CATQRDTEAFF.

The rearrangement links TRBV11-2 to TRBJ2-4; TCRdb lists TRBD1, though no DNA is available to test this call. The CDR3 runs to 19 residues. Germline values: CDR1 SGHAT, CDR2 FQNNGV. The CDR3 region is CASSPQTKWGGLAKNIQYF.

The chain employs TRBV20-1 and TRBJ2-1; the D call of TRBD1 rests on TCRdb alone, since no DNA is present to check it. Looked up from germline, CDR1 is DFQATT and CDR2 is SNEGSKA (reference sequence). The CDR3 consists of 15 residues. The CDR3: CSARARGRLMDEQFF.

The rearrangement links TRBV30 to TRBJ2-3; the D gene TCRdb calls, TRBD2, cannot be checked with no DNA. In germline, CDR1 is GTSNPN, CDR2 SVGIG (reference sequence). This CDR3 spans 14 amino acids. The CDR3: CAWSYGRETDTQYF.

The J gene is TRBJ2-3, the V gene TRBV7-8; TCRdb proposes TRBD1, but this gene call is untestable without DNA. CDR1 SGHVS and CDR2 FQNEAQ come from the germline V gene. The length of the CDR3 is 17 residues. The CDR3 is CASSLDPTGAFGDTQYF. Filled out from reference TRBV7-8 and TRBJ2-3, the complete variable domain reads GAGVSQSPRYKVAKRGQDVALRCDPISGHVSLFWYQQALGQGPEFLTYFQNEAQLDKSGLPSDRFFAERPEGSVSTLKIQRTQQEDSAVYLCASSLDPTGAFGDTQYFGPGTRLTVL.

The chain employs TRBV3-1 and TRBJ1-2; TCRdb picks TRBD1, but there is no DNA to check that call. This CDR3 is 14 amino acids long. Germline CDR1 is LGHDT and CDR2 is YNNKEL (reference sequence). The CDR3 protein is CASSQMTGNYGYTF. Full variable domain (outside the CDR3, taken from reference TRBV3-1 and TRBJ1-2): DTAVSQTPKYLVTQMGNDKSIKCEQNLGHDTMYWYKQDSKKFLKIMFSYNNKELIINETVPNRFSPKSPDKAHLNLHINSLELGDSAVYFCASSQMTGNYGYTFGSGTRLTVV.

The genes are TRBV18 and TRBJ2-1; TCRdb outputs TRBD1, but without DNA this stays unchecked. Germline V CDR1 and CDR2: KGHSH, LQKENI. The CDR3 is made up of 12 amino acids. CDR3: CASSQDRNEQFF.

This chain joins TRBV12-3 or TRBV12-4 and TRBJ1-1; the D call of TRBD1 rests on TCRdb alone, since no DNA is present to check it. The CDR3 spans 16 residues. CDR3 amino acids: CASSLPHRGSNTEAFF.

The CDR3: CASSTLAGAYEQYF. The V call is TRBV12-3 or TRBV12-4, the J call TRBJ2-7; the TCRdb D gene call, TRBD2, has no DNA to confirm it. The CDR3 length is 14 residues.

The genes are TRBV3-1 and TRBJ2-1; as DNA is missing, the TRBD2 call by TCRdb cannot be tested. CDR1 and CDR2 from the germline V gene are LGHDT and YNNKEL (reference sequence). The CDR3 sequence is 14 residues long. The chain's CDR3 is CASRGRAFHNEQFF.

This chain connects TRBV10-3 to TRBJ2-7; the D gene TCRdb calls, TRBD1, cannot be checked with no DNA. This CDR3 has 14 amino acids. Germline CDR1 is ENHRY and CDR2 is SYGVKD. The chain's CDR3 is CAISGLTQGGEQYF.

V gene TRBV6-5 combines with J gene TRBJ2-7; TCRdb selects TRBD2, and the lack of DNA leaves this call unchecked. Germline CDR1 reads MNHEY; CDR2 reads SVGAGI. The CDR3 spans 14 residues. The CDR3 here is CASSYRLAGTEQYF.

The chain joins TRBV14 to TRBJ2-1; the TCRdb call, TRBD1, lacks DNA for checking. The CDR3 covers 17 residues. Per the germline V gene, CDR1 is SGHDN and CDR2 is FVKESK. CDR3 sequence reads: CASSQKSLGQPGHEQFF.

V and J are TRBV20-1 and TRBJ2-4. CDR3 size: 13 residues. Germline V lookup: CDR1 DFQATT, CDR2 SNEGSKA (reference sequence). The CDR3 region is CSASKGGKNIQYF.

The chain carries TRBV5-1 and TRBJ1-3. Germline assignment: CDR1 SGHRS and CDR2 YFSETQ. The CDR3 has 13 residues. This CDR3 is CASSYGQGNTIYF. Supplemented by reference TRBV5-1 and TRBJ1-3, the full variable domain reads KAGVTQTPRYLIKTRGQQVTLSCSPISGHRSVSWYQQTPGQGLQFLFEYFSETQRNKGNFPGRFSGRQFSNSRSEMNVSTLELGDSALYLCASSYGQGNTIYFGEGSWLTVV.

This chain joins TRBV5-4 and TRBJ1-2. In germline, CDR1 is SGHNT, CDR2 YYREEE (reference sequence). This CDR3 is 13 amino acids long. CDR3 residues: CASHRYIDYGYTF.

The chain links TRBV18 to TRBJ1-2; lacking DNA, the TRBD1 call made by TCRdb goes unchecked. The CDR3 has 15 amino acids. CDR1 KGHSH and CDR2 LQKENI come from the germline V gene. CDR3 in amino acids: CASSPAPGGNYGYTF.

This chain joins TRBV19 and TRBJ1-2; there is no DNA to check the TCRdb D call of TRBD1. Germline V gene lookup returns CDR1 LNHDA and CDR2 SQIVND (reference sequence). CDR3 size: 14 residues. CDR3 protein: CASSPPNRGYGYTF.

The chain links TRBV5-1 to TRBJ1-2; absent DNA, TCRdb's TRBD1 call cannot be checked. This CDR3 comprises 16 residues. The V gene's germline CDR1 is SGHRS and CDR2 YFSETQ. CDR3: CASSLNQLGRSYGYTF.

The chain has TRBV5-5 and TRBJ1-1. The V gene's germline CDR1 is SGHKS and CDR2 YYEKEE (reference sequence). CDR3 length: 13 residues. Here the CDR3 reads CASRRNVNTEAFF.

The genes are TRBV7-2 and TRBJ2-1; TCRdb selects TRBD1, and the lack of DNA leaves this call unchecked. From germline, CDR1 is SGHTA and CDR2 FQGNSA. This CDR3 has 16 residues. The CDR3 is CASSLAYGTVNNEQFF.